What follows is one T cell receptor (beta chain) and its context. Its cognate antigen is unknown. The sample originates from a study of cytotoxic CD8 clonotypes in ibrutinib-treated CLL. The germline V and J ends were trimmed by 8 bases and 5 bases, with 15 bases remaining between them. The CDR3 contains 13 residues. Germline values: CDR1 LNHNV, CDR2 YYDKDF (reference sequence). Assay used: immunoSEQ multiplex PCR; TCRdb lists only in-frame clones, some missing. The table includes 58,000 or so clones, less than 75% detected once. General study findings and limits: Treatment saw public clonotypes, which were uncommon, either contract or stay stable.

The receptor's source is a human donor with chronic lymphocytic leukemia. Source: PBMCs, taken after 12 months of ibrutinib treatment. The chain carries TRBV15 and TRBJ1-2, with D perhaps matching TRBD1 (5 bases). CDR3 region: CATSGWGGYGYTF. The CDR3 nucleotides read TGTGCCACCTCCGGTTGGGGGGGATATGGCTACACCTTC.